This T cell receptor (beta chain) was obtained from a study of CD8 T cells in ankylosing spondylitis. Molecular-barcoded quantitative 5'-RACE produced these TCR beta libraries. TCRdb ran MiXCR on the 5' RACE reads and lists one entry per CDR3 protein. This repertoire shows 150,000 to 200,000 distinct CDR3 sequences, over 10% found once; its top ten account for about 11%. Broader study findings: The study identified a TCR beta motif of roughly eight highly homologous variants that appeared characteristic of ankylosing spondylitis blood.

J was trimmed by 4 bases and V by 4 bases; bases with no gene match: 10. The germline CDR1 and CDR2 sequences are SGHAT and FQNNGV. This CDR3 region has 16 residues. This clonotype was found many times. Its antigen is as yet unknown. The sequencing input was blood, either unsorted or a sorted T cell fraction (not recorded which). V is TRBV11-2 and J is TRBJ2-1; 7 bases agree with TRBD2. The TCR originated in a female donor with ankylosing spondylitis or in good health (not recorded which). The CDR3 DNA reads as TGTGCCAGCAGCTCCCTGACTAGCCGGATTTACAATGAGCAGTTCTTC. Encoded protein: CASSSLTSRIYNEQFF.